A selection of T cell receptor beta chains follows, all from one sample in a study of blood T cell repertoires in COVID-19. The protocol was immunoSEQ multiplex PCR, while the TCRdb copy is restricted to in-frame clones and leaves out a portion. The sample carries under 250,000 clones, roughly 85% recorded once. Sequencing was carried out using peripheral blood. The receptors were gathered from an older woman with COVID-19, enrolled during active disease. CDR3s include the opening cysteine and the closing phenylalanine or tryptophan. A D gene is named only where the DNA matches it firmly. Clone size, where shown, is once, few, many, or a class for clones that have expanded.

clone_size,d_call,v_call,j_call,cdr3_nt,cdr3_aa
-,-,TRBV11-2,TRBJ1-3,TGTGCCAGCAGCTTAGTAGACAGTCCCTTAAGGGGAAACACCATATATTTT,CASSLVDSPLRGNTIYF
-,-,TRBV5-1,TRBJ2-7,TGCGCCAGCAGCCCGATAGCTGACCCTACGGAGCAGTACTTC,CASSPIADPTEQYF
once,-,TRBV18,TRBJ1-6,TGTGCCAGCTCACCACTTGGGCAGGGCTATAATTCACCCCTCCACTTT,CASSPLGQGYNSPLHF
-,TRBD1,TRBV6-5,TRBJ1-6,TGTGCCAGCAGTTACTCGAGGGGGACAGCGTATTCACCCCTCCACTTT,CASSYSRGTAYSPLHF
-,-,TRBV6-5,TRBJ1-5,TGTGCCAGCAGACCTGTTTGGGCGCTCAATCAGCCCCAGCATTTT,CASRPVWALNQPQHF
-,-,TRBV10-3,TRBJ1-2,TGTGCCATCAGTCCACCCGGGGGGTCCGCCTATGGCTACACCTTC,CAISPPGGSAYGYTF
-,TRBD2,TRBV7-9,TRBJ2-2,TGTGCCAGCAGCTTGCTAGCGGGAGACCCGAACACCGGGGAGCTGTTTTTT,CASSLLAGDPNTGELFF
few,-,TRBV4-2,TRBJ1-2,TGTGCCAGCAGCCAATGGGGCCTGCAGTCCAACTATGGCTACACCTTC,CASSQWGLQSNYGYTF
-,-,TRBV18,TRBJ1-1,TGTGCCAGCTCACCCGACCTCAGAGGGACTGAAGCTTTCTTT,CASSPDLRGTEAFF
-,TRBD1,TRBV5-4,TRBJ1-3,TGTGCCACCGGGACAGGGGACCTCTCTGGAAACACCATATATTTT,CATGTGDLSGNTIYF
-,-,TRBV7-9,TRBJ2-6,TGTGCCAGCAGCTTAGATCAGGGGTCTGGGGCCAACGTCCTGACTTTC,CASSLDQGSGANVLTF
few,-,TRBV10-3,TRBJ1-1,TGTGCCATCAGTGAGTCTAGGGGCGCGTTCACTGAAGCTTTCTTT,CAISESRGAFTEAFF
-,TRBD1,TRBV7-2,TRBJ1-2,TGTGCCAGCAGCTTAGAGAAGGGGGCTGGCTATGGCTACACCTTC,CASSLEKGAGYGYTF
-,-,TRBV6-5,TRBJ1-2,TGTGCCAGCAGGCTAGGAGCTAACTATGGCTACACCTTC,CASRLGANYGYTF